The entry below gives a single T cell receptor (beta chain) sequence along with its context. The target of this receptor is not known. No per-base quality is available; no much larger clone lies one base away. The entry originates in a study of blood T cells in healthy people across ages (dated by TCRdb to about 2015). The study in broad terms: In model experiments, template switching captured roughly one uniquely barcoded TCR beta cDNA molecule for every two T cells. The study measured age-related changes in TCR beta repertoire diversity using deep sequencing normalized with unique cDNA molecular identifiers. The donors were split into four age groups: young (average around 15 years), middle-aged (about 40), aged (more than 60) and long-lived (under 85). Donors of different ages were randomly distributed across sequencing lanes to avoid experimental bias. Two additional independent replicas of 1 million unique cDNA reads from the same blood draw were analyzed for two donors (one aged 18 to 30 and one aged 80 or older).

The library was made by 5' RACE. These reads were obtained on an Illumina HiSeq 2500. The second PCR ran for roughly 7 to 12 cycles and used a J-beta primer mix along with a sample-barcoded 5' primer. A unique molecular identifier was introduced onto each TCR beta cDNA molecule by a template-switch 5' adaptor carrying 12 random nucleotides. Each sample yielded at least 2.5 million CDR3-containing paired-end reads. The Mint cDNA synthesis kit, primed by a TRBC-specific oligonucleotide, was used to synthesize first-strand cDNA from all RNA. Following uracil-DNA glycosylase treatment, a first 18-cycle PCR with universal primers M1SS and BC2_uni_R was performed on all cDNA. Per the original workflow: Each sample was normalized by randomly selecting 1 million high-quality reads, each carrying a distinct molecular identifier. Reads sharing molecular identifiers were discarded rather than binned into consensus sequences. MiTCR, set to a Q25 quality threshold and the strictest error-elimination algorithm, was used for CDR3 identification, clonotype clustering and error correction. A nonparametric unseen species model using Euler transformation provided a lower-bound estimate of total TCR beta diversity. The public reads were quality trimmed at Q25 with fastp and then assembled into clones with MiXCR by TCRdb, keeping productive beta chains. Under each unique CDR3 protein, matching rows form one entry showing the most common genes and DNA. The V and J calls were determined by TCRdb, not by the authors. The sample table contains about 1.6 million distinct CDR3 sequences; only one count was recorded for 34% of them. The ten largest clones represent 10% to 12% of the sample.

Donors were about 36 systemically healthy Caucasian individuals from Russia aged roughly 6 to 95 years. Each donor gave approximately 10 milliliters of peripheral blood, collected into EDTA-treated Vacutainer tubes. PBMCs were isolated by Ficoll-Paque density-gradient centrifugation, with at least 6.5 million obtained per sample. Total RNA, at least 5 micrograms per sample, was extracted from PBMCs with Trizol reagent. For every donor, flow cytometry on a PBMC aliquot measured the percentage of naive CD45RAhigh/CD27high T cells. Sequences MNHNS (CDR1) and SASEGT (CDR2) are obtained from the germline V gene. Trimming costs V 7 bases and J 8 bases, and their ends lie 17 bases apart. The CDR3, cysteine through phenylalanine, is 14 amino acids long. The sequence is cut down to CDR3 DNA, 42 bases in frame from base 1. The study at large found these results: Compared with the aged group, more naive CD4+ T cells, fewer expanded clones and increased TCR diversity were shown by the long-lived group, suggesting age selection. Since profiling was done on bulk unsorted PBMCs, naive and antigen-experienced compartments could not be conclusively compared. Observed TCR beta diversity correlated strongly with the percentage of naive T cells measured by flow cytometry. Donor CMV infection status was unknown, potentially confounding age-related changes in expanded clonotypes. Estimates of total diversity based on one million sequenced T cells were regarded as lower bounds and as underestimates. Observed TCR beta diversity per million T cells fell roughly linearly with age, and a significant reduction was already apparent by age approximately 40.

Sequencing was done on a sample of blood. The chain joins TRBV6-1 to TRBJ1-4; a tentative D match to TRBD1 spans 6 bases. This TCR came from a young woman in good health. The CDR3 loop reads CASTYWGPEEKLFF. The nucleotide sequence is TGTGCCAGCACATACTGGGGGCCGGAGGAAAAACTGTTTTTT.